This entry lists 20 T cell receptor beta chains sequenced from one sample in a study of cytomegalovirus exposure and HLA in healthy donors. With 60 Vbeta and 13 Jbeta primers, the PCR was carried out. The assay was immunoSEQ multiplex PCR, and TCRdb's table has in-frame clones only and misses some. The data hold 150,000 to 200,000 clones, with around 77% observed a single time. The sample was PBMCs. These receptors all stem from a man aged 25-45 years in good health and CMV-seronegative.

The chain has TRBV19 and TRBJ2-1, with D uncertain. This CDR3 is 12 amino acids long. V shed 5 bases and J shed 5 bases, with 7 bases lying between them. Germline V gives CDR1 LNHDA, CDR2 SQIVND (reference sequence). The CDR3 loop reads CASSGLDNEQFF. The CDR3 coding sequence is TGTGCCAGTAGTGGGCTCGACAATGAGCAGTTCTTC.

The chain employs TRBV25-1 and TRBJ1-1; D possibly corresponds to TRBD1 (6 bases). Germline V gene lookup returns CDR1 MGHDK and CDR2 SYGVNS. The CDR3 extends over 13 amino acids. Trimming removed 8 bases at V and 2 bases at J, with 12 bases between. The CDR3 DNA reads TGTGCCAGCCACCTGGGACACAACACTGAAGCTTTCTTT. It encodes CASHLGHNTEAFF.

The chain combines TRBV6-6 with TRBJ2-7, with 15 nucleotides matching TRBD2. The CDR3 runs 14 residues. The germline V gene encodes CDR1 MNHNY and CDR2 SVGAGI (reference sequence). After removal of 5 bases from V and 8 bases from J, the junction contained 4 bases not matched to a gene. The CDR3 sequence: CASSPGLAGGKQYF. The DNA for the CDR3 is TGTGCCAGCAGTCCGGGACTAGCGGGAGGAAAGCAGTACTTC.

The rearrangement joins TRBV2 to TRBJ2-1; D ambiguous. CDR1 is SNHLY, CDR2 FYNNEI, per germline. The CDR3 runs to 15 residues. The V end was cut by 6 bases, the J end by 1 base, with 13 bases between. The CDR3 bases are TGTGCCAGCAGCGTCTCAGACTTATCCTACAATGAGCAGTTCTTC. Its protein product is CASSVSDLSYNEQFF. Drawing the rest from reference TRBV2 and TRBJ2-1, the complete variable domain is EPEVTQTPSHQVTQMGQEVILRCVPISNHLYFYWYRQILGQKVEFLVSFYNNEISEKSEIFDDQFSVERPDGSNFTLKIRSTKLEDSAMYFCASSVSDLSYNEQFFGPGTRLTVL.

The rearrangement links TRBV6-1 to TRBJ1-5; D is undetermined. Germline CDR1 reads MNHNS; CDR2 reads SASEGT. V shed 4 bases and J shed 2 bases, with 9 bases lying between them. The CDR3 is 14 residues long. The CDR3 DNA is TGTGCCAGCAGTGTTCGTGTTGGCAATCAGCCCCAGCATTTT. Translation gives CASSVRVGNQPQHF.

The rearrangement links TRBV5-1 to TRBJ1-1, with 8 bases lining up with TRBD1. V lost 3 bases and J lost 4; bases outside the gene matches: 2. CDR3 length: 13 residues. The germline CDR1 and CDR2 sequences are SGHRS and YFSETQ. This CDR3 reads CASSSGQGTEAFF. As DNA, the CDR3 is TGCGCCAGCAGCTCCGGACAGGGCACTGAAGCTTTCTTT.

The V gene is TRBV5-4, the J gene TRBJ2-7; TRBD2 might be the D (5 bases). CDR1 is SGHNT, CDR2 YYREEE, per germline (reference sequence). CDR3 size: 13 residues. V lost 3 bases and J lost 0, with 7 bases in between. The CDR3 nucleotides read TGTGCCAGCAGCTCCGGGGTCTCCTACGAGCAGTACTTC. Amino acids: CASSSGVSYEQYF.

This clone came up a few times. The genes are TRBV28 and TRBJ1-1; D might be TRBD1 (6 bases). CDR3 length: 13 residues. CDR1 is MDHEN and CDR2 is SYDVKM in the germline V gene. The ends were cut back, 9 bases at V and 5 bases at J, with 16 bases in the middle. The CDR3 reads CASDVQGKTEAFF. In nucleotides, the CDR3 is TGTGCCAGTGATGTACAGGGTAAAACTGAAGCTTTCTTT.

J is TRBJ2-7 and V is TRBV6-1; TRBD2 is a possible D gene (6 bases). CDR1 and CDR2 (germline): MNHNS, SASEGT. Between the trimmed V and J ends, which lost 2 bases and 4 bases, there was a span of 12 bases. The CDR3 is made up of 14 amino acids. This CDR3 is CASSERGRKYEQYF. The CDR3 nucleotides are TGTGCCAGCAGTGAACGGGGGAGAAAGTACGAGCAGTACTTC.

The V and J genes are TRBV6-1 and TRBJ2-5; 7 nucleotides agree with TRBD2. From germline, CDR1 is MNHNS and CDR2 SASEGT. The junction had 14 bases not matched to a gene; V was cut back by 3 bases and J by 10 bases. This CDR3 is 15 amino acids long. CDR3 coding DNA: TGTGCCAGCAGTGAGAATCCAGGCGGGAGTAAGGGCCAGTACTTC. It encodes CASSENPGGSKGQYF.

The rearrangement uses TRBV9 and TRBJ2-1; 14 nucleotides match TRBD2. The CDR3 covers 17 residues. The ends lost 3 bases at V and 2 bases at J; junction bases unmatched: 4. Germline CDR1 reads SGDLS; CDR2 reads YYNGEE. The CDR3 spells CASSATSGRVPYNEQFF. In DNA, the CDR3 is TGTGCCAGCAGCGCGACTAGCGGGAGGGTACCCTACAATGAGCAGTTCTTC.

CDR3 nucleotides: TGCGCCAGCAGCCCTCGGGACAGAGTGGGCTACGAGCAGTACTTC. Encoded protein: CASSPRDRVGYEQYF. V is TRBV5-1 and J is TRBJ2-7, with 7 bases lining up with TRBD1. V was clipped by 4 bases and J by 3 bases; unmatched bases: 10. This CDR3 contains 15 residues. Germline assignment: CDR1 SGHRS and CDR2 YFSETQ. Drawing the rest from reference TRBV5-1 and TRBJ2-7, the complete variable domain is KAGVTQTPRYLIKTRGQQVTLSCSPISGHRSVSWYQQTPGQGLQFLFEYFSETQRNKGNFPGRFSGRQFSNSRSEMNVSTLELGDSALYLCASSPRDRVGYEQYFGPGTRLTVT.

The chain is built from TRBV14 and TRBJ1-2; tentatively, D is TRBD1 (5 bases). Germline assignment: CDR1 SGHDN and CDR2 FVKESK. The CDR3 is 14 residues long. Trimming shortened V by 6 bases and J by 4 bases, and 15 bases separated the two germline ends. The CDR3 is CASRRSGGAYGYTF. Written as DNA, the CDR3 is TGTGCCAGCAGGCGATCAGGAGGGGCCTATGGCTACACCTTC.

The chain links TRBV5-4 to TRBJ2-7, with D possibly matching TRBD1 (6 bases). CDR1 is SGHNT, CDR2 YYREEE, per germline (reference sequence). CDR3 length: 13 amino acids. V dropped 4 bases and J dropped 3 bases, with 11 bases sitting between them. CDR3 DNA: TGTGCCAGCAGCGTGGAAGGGGGCTACGAGCAGTACTTC. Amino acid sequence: CASSVEGGYEQYF.

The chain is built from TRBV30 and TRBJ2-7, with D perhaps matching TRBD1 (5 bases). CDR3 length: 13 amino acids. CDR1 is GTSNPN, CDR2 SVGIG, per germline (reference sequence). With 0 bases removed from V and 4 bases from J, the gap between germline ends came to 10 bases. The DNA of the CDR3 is TGTGCCTGGAGTGTAGGCCCAGGGTACGAGCAGTACTTC. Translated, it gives CAWSVGPGYEQYF. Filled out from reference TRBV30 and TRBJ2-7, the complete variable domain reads SQTIHQWPATLVQPVGSPLSLECTVEGTSNPNLYWYRQAAGRGLQLLFYSVGIGQISSEVPQNLSASRPQDRQFILSSKKLLLSDSGFYLCAWSVGPGYEQYFGPGTRLTVT.

The CDR3 bases are TGCGCCAGCAGCGGACAGGGGTTAGTGGCATATGGCTACACCTTC. Translating gives CASSGQGLVAYGYTF. The chain links TRBV5-1 to TRBJ1-2, with 9 bases lining up with TRBD1. This CDR3 is 15 amino acids long. CDR1 is SGHRS, CDR2 YFSETQ, per germline. The trim removed 4 bases at V and 5 bases at J, leaving 9 bases unmatched. The whole variable domain, remainder taken from reference TRBV5-1 and TRBJ1-2, is KAGVTQTPRYLIKTRGQQVTLSCSPISGHRSVSWYQQTPGQGLQFLFEYFSETQRNKGNFPGRFSGRQFSNSRSEMNVSTLELGDSALYLCASSGQGLVAYGYTFGSGTRLTVV.

The CDR3 bases are TGTGCCAGCAGTTACTCTGGCACCTTCTCTTCACCCCTCCACTTT. Translating gives CASSYSGTFSSPLHF. The V call is TRBV6-5, the J call TRBJ1-6; no firm D call. The ends were cut back, 0 bases at V and 9 bases at J, with 12 bases in the middle. Germline-derived CDR1 and CDR2 are MNHEY and SVGAGI. This CDR3 comprises 15 residues.

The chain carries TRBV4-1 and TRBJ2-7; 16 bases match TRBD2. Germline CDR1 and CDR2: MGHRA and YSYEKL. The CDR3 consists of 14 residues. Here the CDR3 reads CAQGLAGGPPEQYF. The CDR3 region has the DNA TGCGCTCAGGGACTAGCGGGAGGGCCGCCCGAGCAGTACTTC.

The CDR3 DNA reads TGTGCCAGCAGCCCCCGGACAGGAGGGAAGGAGACCCAGTACTTC. Translating gives CASSPRTGGKETQYF. The chain is built from TRBV5-5 and TRBJ2-5, with D possibly TRBD1 on 7 matching bases. CDR1 SGHKS and CDR2 YYEKEE come from the germline V gene (reference sequence). Between the trimmed V and J ends, which lost 4 bases and 5 bases, there was a span of 18 bases. This CDR3 comprises 15 residues.

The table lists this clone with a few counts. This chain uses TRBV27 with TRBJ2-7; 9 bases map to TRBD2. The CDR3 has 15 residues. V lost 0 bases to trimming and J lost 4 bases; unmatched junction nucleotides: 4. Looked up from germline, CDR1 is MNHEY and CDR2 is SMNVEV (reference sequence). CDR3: CASSLSAGGPYEQYF. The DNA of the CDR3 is TGTGCCAGCAGTTTATCGGCGGGAGGGCCGTACGAGCAGTACTTC.